A single sample gave rise to the 22 T cell receptor beta chains below, sequenced in a study of cytomegalovirus exposure and HLA in healthy donors. Researchers ran the PCR with 60 Vbeta and 13 Jbeta primers. Sequencing was performed with immunoSEQ multiplex PCR; in TCRdb, only in-frame clones are kept and a portion is missing. This repertoire includes 110,000 to 150,000 clones. Specimen: PBMCs. These receptors originate from a male donor in good health and CMV-seronegative.

This chain connects TRBV18 to TRBJ1-2; possible D gene TRBD1, 5 bases. Trimming stripped 3 bases from V and 2 bases from J, with 13 bases between. Germline CDR1 is KGHSH and CDR2 is LQKENI. This CDR3 comprises 15 residues. CDR3 in amino acids: CASSPLERTNYGYTF. The DNA of the CDR3 is TGTGCCAGCTCACCCCTCGAAAGGACAAACTATGGCTACACCTTC.

The gene calls are TRBV5-5 and TRBJ1-6; 8 positions match TRBD1. The junction had 13 bases not matched to a gene; V was cut back by 0 bases and J by 2 bases. Per germline, CDR1 SGHKS and CDR2 YYEKEE (reference sequence). The CDR3 is 20 amino acids. The chain's CDR3 is CASSLELVGQGRTYNSPLHF. DNA of the CDR3: TGTGCCAGCAGCTTGGAATTAGTAGGACAGGGAAGGACCTATAATTCACCCCTCCACTTT.

This sequence joins TRBV30 and TRBJ1-4; 10 bases agree with TRBD1. The germline gives CDR1 GTSNPN, CDR2 SVGIG (reference sequence). This CDR3 has 17 residues. With V trimmed by 4 bases and J by 0 bases, 8 bases remained unmatched. Here the CDR3 reads CAWTDRGLSSTNEKLFF. CDR3 nucleotides: TGTGCCTGGACCGACAGGGGGCTATCTTCAACTAATGAAAAACTGTTTTTT.

The V gene is TRBV19, the J gene TRBJ1-4, with D tentatively TRBD1 (6 bases). Germline CDR1 is LNHDA and CDR2 is SQIVND (reference sequence). The V gene lost 5 bases and the J gene lost 4 bases, with 14 bases spanning the gap. The CDR3 totals 15 residues. The CDR3 loop reads CASSVSGVNNEKLFF. CDR3 DNA: TGTGCCAGTAGTGTATCAGGGGTGAATAATGAAAAACTGTTTTTT.

The chain recombines TRBV27 with TRBJ2-2; possible D gene TRBD2, 5 bases. This CDR3 is 16 amino acids long. Trimming left V 3 bases short and J 3 bases short, with 14 bases between. Germline V lookup: CDR1 MNHEY, CDR2 SMNVEV (reference sequence). In DNA form, the CDR3 reads TGTGCCAGCAGTTTTCGGGCCGAAGCGGACACCGGGGAGCTGTTTTTT. Encoded protein: CASSFRAEADTGELFF.

The rearrangement uses TRBV6-5 and TRBJ1-2; weak D call: TRBD1 (6 bases). The CDR3 contains 14 residues. Per the germline V gene, CDR1 is MNHEY and CDR2 is SVGAGI. The germline V and J ends were trimmed by 6 bases and 4 bases, with 15 bases remaining between them. CDR3 bases: TGTGCCAGCAGGGTGGACAGTCTCGGCTATGGCTACACCTTC. Amino acids: CASRVDSLGYGYTF.

The chain couples TRBV7-9 to TRBJ1-1, with 7 bases identical to TRBD1. V was clipped by 5 bases and J by 8 bases; unmatched bases: 14. Germline CDR1 is SEHNR and CDR2 is FQNEAQ (reference sequence). The CDR3 length is 15 residues. In DNA, the CDR3 is TGTGCCAGCAGCCCGCACAGGGGAGCGGCGGTAGAAGCTTTCTTT. Protein: CASSPHRGAAVEAFF.

V usage is TRBV4-3 and J usage is TRBJ1-1; no definite D call. Trimming removed 0 bases from V and 7 bases from J, with 12 bases in between. The CDR3 spans 14 residues. Germline CDR1 is LGHNA and CDR2 is YSLEER. CDR3 residues: CASSQDLSAVEAFF. The DNA of the CDR3 is TGCGCCAGCAGCCAAGATCTCTCGGCGGTTGAAGCTTTCTTT.

The rearrangement uses TRBV2 and TRBJ1-2; D might be TRBD1 (6 bases). The germline V gene encodes CDR1 SNHLY and CDR2 FYNNEI. This CDR3 spans 17 amino acids. The germline V and J ends were trimmed by 1 base and 5 bases, with 20 bases remaining between them. The CDR3 is CASSEERVHRALYGYTF. The CDR3 DNA follows: TGTGCCAGCAGTGAAGAAAGAGTCCACAGGGCCCTATATGGCTACACCTTC.

DNA for the CDR3: TGCAGCGGGGAGACAGGGCGTACTGAAGCTTTCTTT. This codes for CSGETGRTEAFF. V usage is TRBV29-1 and J usage is TRBJ1-1, with TRBD1 matching 7 bases. The CDR3 contains 12 residues. Germline CDR1 is SQVTM and CDR2 is ANQGSEA. V shed 7 bases, J shed 5 bases, and the junction held 7 bases outside the gene matches.

A note on this clone: One junction end does not reproduce the germline sequence, and a read error may be involved. The chain employs TRBV7-7 and TRBJ2-3; 7 bases align to TRBD2. The CDR3 spans 14 residues. Germline V lookup: CDR1 SSHAT, CDR2 FNYEAQ (reference sequence). This CDR3 is CASSFGGGTDTQYF. CDR3 DNA sequence: TGTGCTAGCAGCTTTGGGGGGGGCACAGATACGCAGTATTTT. Variable domain in full (rest from reference TRBV7-7 and TRBJ2-3): GAGVSQSPRYKVTKRGQDVTLRCDPISSHATLYWYQQALGQGPEFLTYFNYEAQPDKSGLPSDRFSAERPEGSISTLTIQRTEQRDSAMYRCASSFGGGTDTQYFGPGTRLTVL.

V usage is TRBV18 and J usage is TRBJ2-7; D is possibly TRBD2 (5 bases). CDR1 is KGHSH, CDR2 LQKENI, per germline. V was pared by 4 bases and J by 5 bases, with 15 bases between. The CDR3 extends over 14 amino acids. CDR3 nucleotides: TGTGCCAGCTCACTCGGGGTTACCTGGGACGAGCAGTACTTC. Translating gives CASSLGVTWDEQYF. Filled out from reference TRBV18 and TRBJ2-7, the complete variable domain reads NAGVMQNPRHLVRRRGQEARLRCSPMKGHSHVYWYRQLPEEGLKFMVYLQKENIIDESGMPKERFSAEFPKEGPSILRIQQVVRGDSAAYFCASSLGVTWDEQYFGPGTRLTVT.

This chain uses TRBV9 with TRBJ2-7; tentatively, D is TRBD1 (6 bases). V was shortened by 3 bases and J by 3 bases, with 13 bases between the two germline ends. Germline CDR1 is SGDLS and CDR2 is YYNGEE. The CDR3 loop spans 14 amino acids. The CDR3 is CASSATGEIYEQYF. The CDR3 nucleotides are TGTGCCAGCAGCGCGACAGGCGAGATCTACGAGCAGTACTTC.

V and J are TRBV5-6 and TRBJ1-2, with D possibly matching TRBD1 (5 bases). The CDR3 contains 13 residues. Germline V gene data show CDR1 as SGHDT and CDR2 as YYEEEE. V lost 4 bases to trimming and J lost 5 bases, with 12 bases between them. The CDR3 DNA reads as TGTGCCAGCAGCCTCGCAGGGAAGTATGGCTACACCTTC. It translates to CASSLAGKYGYTF.

This sequence joins TRBV6-5 and TRBJ1-3, with 7 bases matching TRBD1. Trimming took 6 bases from V and 4 from J; bases not matched to a gene: 9. This CDR3 comprises 15 residues. The germline gives CDR1 MNHEY, CDR2 SVGAGI. The CDR3: CASSLQGQRGNTIYF. CDR3 coding DNA: TGTGCCAGCAGCCTACAGGGGCAGAGAGGAAACACCATATATTTT.

The V and J genes are TRBV30 and TRBJ1-6; D is uncertain. V was shortened by 5 bases and J by 14 bases, with 19 bases between the two germline ends. Looked up from germline, CDR1 is GTSNPN and CDR2 is SVGIG (reference sequence). The length of the CDR3 is 13 residues. CDR3 region: CAWLAGPGRALHF. The CDR3 bases are TGTGCCTGGTTGGCCGGTCCGGGAAGGGCCCTCCACTTT.

V usage is TRBV19 and J usage is TRBJ2-1, with D maybe TRBD2 (5 bases). CDR1 is LNHDA, CDR2 SQIVND, per germline (reference sequence). V was clipped by 4 bases and J by 6 bases, with 16 bases between them. The CDR3 covers 15 residues. DNA of the CDR3: TGTGCCAGTAGTACCCCCCTAGCAAGATCCAATGAGCAGTTCTTC. This encodes CASSTPLARSNEQFF.

The V gene is TRBV5-1, the J gene TRBJ1-1; possible D gene TRBD1, 5 bases. This CDR3 is built from 15 residues. Germline CDR1 and CDR2: SGHRS and YFSETQ. The V and J ends lost 0 bases and 1 base respectively, with 10 bases between them. Here the CDR3 DNA reads TGCGCCAGCAGCTTGGCAATTGGGGCGAACACTGAAGCTTTCTTT. Protein product: CASSLAIGANTEAFF.

This sequence joins TRBV18 and TRBJ2-7, with 7 bases that match TRBD2. J gave up 5 bases and V 8 bases, and 15 bases lay outside the gene matches. The germline V gene encodes CDR1 KGHSH and CDR2 LQKENI. The CDR3 contains 15 residues. The CDR3 region is CASSGAFSSADEQYF. CDR3 in DNA: TGTGCCAGCAGCGGGGCCTTTTCCTCCGCTGACGAGCAGTACTTC. Using reference TRBV18 and TRBJ2-7 for the parts outside the CDR3, the full variable domain is NAGVMQNPRHLVRRRGQEARLRCSPMKGHSHVYWYRQLPEEGLKFMVYLQKENIIDESGMPKERFSAEFPKEGPSILRIQQVVRGDSAAYFCASSGAFSSADEQYFGPGTRLTVT.

The CDR3 spells CASSPQGDTDTQYF. The CDR3 bases are TGCGCCAGCAGCCCGCAGGGGGACACAGATACGCAGTATTTT. This chain links TRBV5-1 with TRBJ2-3; 7 positions match TRBD1. V gave up 4 bases and J gave up 2 bases; unmatched junction bases: 4. This CDR3 has 14 amino acids. The germline V gene encodes CDR1 SGHRS and CDR2 YFSETQ.

The V call is TRBV11-2, the J call TRBJ2-7; D is unresolved. Looked up from germline, CDR1 is SGHAT and CDR2 is FQNNGV. This CDR3 has 15 amino acids. The V end lost 2 bases, the J end lost 5 bases, and 16 bases lay between the germline ends. The CDR3 protein is CASSLTYTTIHEQYF. CDR3 DNA sequence: TGTGCCAGCAGCTTAACTTACACCACTATTCACGAGCAGTACTTC. The complete variable domain, with remaining parts taken from reference TRBV11-2 and TRBJ2-7, reads EAGVAQSPRYKIIEKRQSVAFWCNPISGHATLYWYQQILGQGPKLLIQFQNNGVVDDSQLPKDRFSAERLKGVDSTLKIQPAKLEDSAVYLCASSLTYTTIHEQYFGPGTRLTVT.

This chain joins TRBV6-6 and TRBJ1-2; TRBD1 aligns across 7 bases. V lost 7 bases, J lost 3 bases, and 8 bases stayed unmatched. Germline values: CDR1 MNHNY, CDR2 SVGAGI (reference sequence). This CDR3 is 14 amino acids long. This CDR3 reads CASNHRGADYGYTF. In nucleotides, the CDR3 is TGTGCCAGCAACCACAGGGGCGCGGACTATGGCTACACCTTC.